The sequence of this T cell receptor (beta chain) was determined in a study of T cells after yellow fever vaccination. In TCRdb, the 5' RACE reads were re-called with MiXCR into one record per CDR3 protein. This repertoire shows 280,000 or so distinct CDR3 sequences, approximately 10% found once; its top ten account for 3% to 4%. The V end was cut by 5 bases, the J end by 1 base, with 11 bases between. This CDR3 has 14 residues. This sequence was found in a man aged 18 to 35 who received the YFV17D yellow fever vaccine. The gene calls are TRBV12-3 or TRBV12-4 and TRBJ1-1; D is undetermined. The sequenced sample was CD4+ T cells sorted from PBMCs, obtained 5 days after the yellow fever booster vaccination. CDR3 nucleotides: TGTGCCAGCAGTCCTTCAGACCGGAACACTGAAGCTTTCTTT. The encoded protein is CASSPSDRNTEAFF.